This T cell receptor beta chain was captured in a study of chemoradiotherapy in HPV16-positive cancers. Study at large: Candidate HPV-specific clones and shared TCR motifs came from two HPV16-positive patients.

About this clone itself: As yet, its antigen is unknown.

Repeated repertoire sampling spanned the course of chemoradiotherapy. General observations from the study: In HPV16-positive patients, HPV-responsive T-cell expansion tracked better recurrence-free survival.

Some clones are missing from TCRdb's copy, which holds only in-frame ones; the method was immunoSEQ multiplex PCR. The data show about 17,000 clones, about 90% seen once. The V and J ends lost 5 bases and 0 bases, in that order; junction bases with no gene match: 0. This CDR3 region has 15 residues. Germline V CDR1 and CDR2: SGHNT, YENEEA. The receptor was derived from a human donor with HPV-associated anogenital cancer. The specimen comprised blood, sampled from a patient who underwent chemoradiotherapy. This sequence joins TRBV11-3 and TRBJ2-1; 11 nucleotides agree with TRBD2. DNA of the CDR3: TGTGCCAGCAGCCTAGCGGGGGGCTCCTACAATGAGCAGTTCTTC. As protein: CASSLAGGSYNEQFF.